The 4 T cell receptor beta chains below were found in one sample sequenced in a study of cytomegalovirus exposure and HLA in healthy donors. Libraries were prepared by immunoSEQ multiplex PCR; TCRdb keeps only in-frame clonotypes and omits some of them. The table has over 150,000 clones, approximately 86% seen once. Input material: PBMCs. The receptors derive from a woman younger than 35 in good health and CMV-seronegative.

This clone was detected only a few times. The chain has TRBV7-2 and TRBJ1-2, with a weak D call TRBD1 (5 bases). V was clipped by 6 bases and J by 6 bases, with 11 bases between them. This CDR3 region has 12 residues. Germline CDR1 is SGHTA and CDR2 is FQGNSA. CDR3 amino acids: CASSYDSNGYTF. CDR3 coding DNA: TGTGCCAGCAGTTACGACAGCAATGGCTACACCTTC.

V usage is TRBV27 and J usage is TRBJ2-6, with a weak D call TRBD2 (6 bases). Germline CDR1 and CDR2: MNHEY and SMNVEV (reference sequence). This CDR3 region has 16 residues. V lost 10 bases and J 0 bases, leaving 16 bases between the germline ends. In DNA, the CDR3 is TGTGCCACCCAGCGGGTATCTTTCTCTGGGGCCAACGTCCTGACTTTC. It is translated as CATQRVSFSGANVLTF.

This sequence joins TRBV9 and TRBJ1-2; unclear D gene. CDR3 length: 15 amino acids. The V end was cut by 0 bases, the J end by 8 bases, with 17 bases between. Germline loops: CDR1 SGDLS, CDR2 YYNGEE. This CDR3 reads CASSVGANVGGGYTF. The CDR3 coding sequence is TGTGCCAGCAGCGTAGGCGCAAACGTCGGCGGGGGCTACACCTTC.

The V and J genes are TRBV25-1 and TRBJ2-3; TRBD2 matches at 10 bases. The CDR3 is made up of 17 amino acids. Germline CDR1 MGHDK, CDR2 SYGVNS. With V trimmed by 3 bases and J by 2 bases, 8 bases remained unmatched. The CDR3 is CASSDAGLADYTDTQYF. CDR3 nucleotide sequence: TGTGCCAGCAGTGATGCAGGACTAGCGGACTACACAGATACGCAGTATTTT. The variable domain in full, with the rest retrieved from reference TRBV25-1 and TRBJ2-3, is EADIYQTPRYLVIGTGKKITLECSQTMGHDKMYWYQQDPGMELHLIHYSYGVNSTEKGDLSSESTVSRIRTEHFPLTLESARPSHTSQYLCASSDAGLADYTDTQYFGPGTRLTVL.